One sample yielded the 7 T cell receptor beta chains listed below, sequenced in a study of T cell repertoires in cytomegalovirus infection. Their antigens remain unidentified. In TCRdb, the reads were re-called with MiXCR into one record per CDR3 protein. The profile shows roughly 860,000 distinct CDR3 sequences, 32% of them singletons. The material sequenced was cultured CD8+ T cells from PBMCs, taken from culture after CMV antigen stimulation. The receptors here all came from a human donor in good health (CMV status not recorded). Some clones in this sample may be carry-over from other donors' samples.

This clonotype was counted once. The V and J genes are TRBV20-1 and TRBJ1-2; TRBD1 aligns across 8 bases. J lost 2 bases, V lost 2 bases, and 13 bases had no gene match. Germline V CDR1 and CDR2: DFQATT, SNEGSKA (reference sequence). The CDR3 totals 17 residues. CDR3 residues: CSARTPPGGRANYGYTF. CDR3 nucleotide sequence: TGCAGTGCTAGAACTCCGCCAGGGGGCAGGGCGAACTATGGCTACACCTTC.

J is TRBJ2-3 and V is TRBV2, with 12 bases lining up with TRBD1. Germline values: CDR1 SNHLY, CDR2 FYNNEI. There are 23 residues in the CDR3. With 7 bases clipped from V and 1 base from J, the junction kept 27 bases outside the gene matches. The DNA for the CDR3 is TGTGCCAGCAAAACACCACCCCGGGACAGGGGGCCCTGGGACCGGAGGGGCACAGATACGCAGTATTTT. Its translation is CASKTPPRDRGPWDRRGTDTQYF.

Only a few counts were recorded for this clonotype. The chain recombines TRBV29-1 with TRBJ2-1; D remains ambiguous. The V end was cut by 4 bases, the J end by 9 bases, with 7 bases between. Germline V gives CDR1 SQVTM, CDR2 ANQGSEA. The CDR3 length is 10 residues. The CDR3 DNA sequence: TGCAGCGTTGGATCCTTTGAGCAGTTCTTC. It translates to CSVGSFEQFF.

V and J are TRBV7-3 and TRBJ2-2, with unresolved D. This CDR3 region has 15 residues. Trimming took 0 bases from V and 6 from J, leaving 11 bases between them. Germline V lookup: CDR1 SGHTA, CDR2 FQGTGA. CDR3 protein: CASSLTSPPAGELFF. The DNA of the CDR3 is TGTGCCAGCAGCTTAACTAGCCCCCCCGCCGGGGAGCTGTTTTTT.

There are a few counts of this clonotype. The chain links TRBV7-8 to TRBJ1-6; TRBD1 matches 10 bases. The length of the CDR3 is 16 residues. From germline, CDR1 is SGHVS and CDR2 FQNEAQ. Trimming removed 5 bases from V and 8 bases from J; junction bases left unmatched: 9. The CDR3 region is CASSPPGQGFHSPLHF. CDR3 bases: TGTGCCAGCAGCCCCCCGGGACAGGGGTTTCATTCACCCCTCCACTTT. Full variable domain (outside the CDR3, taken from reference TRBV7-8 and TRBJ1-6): GAGVSQSPRYKVAKRGQDVALRCDPISGHVSLFWYQQALGQGPEFLTYFQNEAQLDKSGLPSDRFFAERPEGSVSTLKIQRTQQEDSAVYLCASSPPGQGFHSPLHFGNGTRLTVT.

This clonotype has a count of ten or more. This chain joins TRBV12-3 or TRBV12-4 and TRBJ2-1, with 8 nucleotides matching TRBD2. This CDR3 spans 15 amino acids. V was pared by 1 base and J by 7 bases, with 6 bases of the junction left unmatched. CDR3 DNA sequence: TGTGCCAGCAGTTTAGAGCGGGGGCGGGAGAATGAGCAGTTCTTC. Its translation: CASSLERGRENEQFF.

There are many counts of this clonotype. CDR3 sequence: CASSLWVDSKAYEQYF. Written as DNA, the CDR3 is TGTGCCAGCAGCTTATGGGTCGACTCTAAAGCCTACGAGCAGTACTTC. This chain joins TRBV7-8 and TRBJ2-7; D is unclear. The V and J ends lost 2 bases and 2 bases respectively, with 16 bases between them. CDR1 is SGHVS and CDR2 is FQNEAQ in the germline V gene. This CDR3 spans 16 amino acids. The full variable domain, with the rest looked up from reference TRBV7-8 and TRBJ2-7, is GAGVSQSPRYKVAKRGQDVALRCDPISGHVSLFWYQQALGQGPEFLTYFQNEAQLDKSGLPSDRFFAERPEGSVSTLKIQRTQQEDSAVYLCASSLWVDSKAYEQYFGPGTRLTVT.